The 25 T cell receptor beta chains listed next were all sequenced from one sample in a study of graft-versus-host responses after intestinal transplantation. Using immunoSEQ multiplex PCR, the repertoire was profiled, and TCRdb retains in-frame clones only, with some absent. This table has approximately 77,000 clones, about nine tenths appearing once. Sequencing was performed on PBMCs, taken 98 days after intestinal transplantation. These TCRs come from a human patient who received an intestinal transplant, so some T cells may come from the graft donor.

J is TRBJ1-1 and V is TRBV6-1; 7 positions match TRBD1. Per germline, CDR1 MNHNS and CDR2 SASEGT. The CDR3 spans 14 residues. V lost 0 bases and J lost 4; bases outside the gene matches: 2. The CDR3 DNA reads as TGTGCCAGCAGTGAAGCGCAGGGGGGCACTGAAGCTTTCTTT. Its protein product is CASSEAQGGTEAFF.

The rearrangement uses TRBV9 and TRBJ2-2; TRBD2 is a possible D gene (6 bases). The CDR3 is 15 residues long. In germline, CDR1 is SGDLS, CDR2 YYNGEE. Between the trimmed V and J ends, which lost 0 bases and 5 bases, there was a span of 11 bases. The CDR3 DNA reads TGTGCCAGCAGCGTAGTCGGGACTGAGACCGGGGAGCTGTTTTTT. Encoded protein: CASSVVGTETGELFF. The complete variable domain, with remaining parts taken from reference TRBV9 and TRBJ2-2, reads DSGVTQTPKHLITATGQRVTLRCSPRSGDLSVYWYQQSLDQGLQFLIQYYNGEERAKGNILERFSAQQFPDLHSELNLSSLELGDSALYFCASSVVGTETGELFFGEGSRLTVL.

This chain connects TRBV4-1 to TRBJ2-5; 11 bases map to TRBD2. J gave up 3 bases and V 0 bases, and 15 bases lay outside the gene matches. Germline-derived CDR1 and CDR2 are MGHRA and YSYEKL. The CDR3 has 20 amino acids. Written as DNA, the CDR3 is TGCGCCAGCAGCCAAGAATGGGGTCTAGCGGGAGGTATCCCAAAAGAGACCCAGTACTTC. Its protein product is CASSQEWGLAGGIPKETQYF.

The V call is TRBV7-8, the J call TRBJ2-1; TRBD2 might be the D (6 bases). The CDR3 sequence is 16 residues long. Germline assignment: CDR1 SGHVS and CDR2 FQNEAQ. The V gene lost 2 bases and the J gene lost 10 bases, with 21 bases spanning the gap. CDR3 in amino acids: CASSLLEGGPIQEQFF. In nucleotides, the CDR3 is TGTGCCAGCAGCTTACTAGAGGGAGGCCCGATTCAGGAGCAGTTCTTC.

On this clone: A junction end diverges from the germline sequence, so it may reflect a read error. The rearrangement uses TRBV4-1 and TRBJ1-5, with 7 bases aligning to TRBD1. The CDR3 has 15 amino acids. Germline CDR1 is MGHRA and CDR2 is YSYEKL. CDR3 DNA sequence: TGTGCCAGCAGCCAAGATAAGGGGGCAAGGCAGCCCCAGCATTTT. Translation gives CASSQDKGARQPQHF.

The V gene is TRBV7-9, the J gene TRBJ2-3; 7 positions agree with TRBD2. V trimming: 5 bases; J trimming: 0 bases; junction bases outside the gene matches: 8. This CDR3 has 16 residues. Germline V gene data show CDR1 as SEHNR and CDR2 as FQNEAQ (reference sequence). The CDR3 spells CASSAGTTESTDTQYF. The CDR3 DNA follows: TGTGCCAGCAGCGCAGGGACTACAGAGAGCACAGATACGCAGTATTTT.

This chain connects TRBV13 to TRBJ1-5; D remains ambiguous. This CDR3 spans 15 amino acids. Trimming took off 0 bases at V and 4 bases at J, with 10 bases between the two ends. Germline CDR1 and CDR2: PRHDT and FYEKMQ (reference sequence). CDR3 sequence reads: CASSLGGPPNQPQHF. The CDR3 bases are TGTGCCAGCAGCTTAGGAGGACCCCCAAATCAGCCCCAGCATTTT.

The gene calls are TRBV29-1 and TRBJ1-1; D possibly corresponds to TRBD1 (5 bases). This CDR3 contains 14 residues. V gave up 3 bases and J gave up 1 base, with 12 bases separating them. CDR1 is SQVTM, CDR2 ANQGSEA, per germline. CDR3 bases: TGCAGCGTTGACGGGGGTCTGCGGAACACTGAAGCTTTCTTT. This translates into CSVDGGLRNTEAFF.

This sequence joins TRBV19 and TRBJ1-5; TRBD1 aligns across 8 bases. The CDR3 is 14 residues long. V gave up 5 bases and J gave up 2 bases; unmatched junction bases: 2. CDR1 is LNHDA, CDR2 SQIVND, per germline (reference sequence). CDR3 sequence reads: CASSLTGGNQPQHF. CDR3 in DNA: TGTGCCAGTAGTCTGACAGGGGGCAATCAGCCCCAGCATTTT.

The chain couples TRBV10-3 to TRBJ1-3; D gene unclear. This CDR3 has 11 residues. Germline CDR1 reads ENHRY; CDR2 reads SYGVKD. The germline V and J ends were trimmed by 7 bases and 4 bases, with 5 bases remaining between them. CDR3 in DNA: TGTGCCATCATGACCGGAAACACCATATATTTT. This codes for CAIMTGNTIYF.

This clone was seen just once. This sequence joins TRBV23-1 and TRBJ2-3; D gene uncertain. TRBV23-1 is noted as an ORF with a role that remains uncertain. V lost 5 bases and J lost 2, with 14 bases in between. The length of the CDR3 is 15 residues. The DNA of the CDR3 is TGCGCCAGCAGTTATAAGGGTAATTCCACAGATACGCAGTATTTT. Translating gives CASSYKGNSTDTQYF.

The V call is TRBV4-1, the J call TRBJ1-1; D remains unclear. CDR1 and CDR2 (germline): MGHRA, YSYEKL. This CDR3 spans 15 amino acids. Trimming left V 0 bases short and J 1 base short, with 9 bases between. In nucleotides, the CDR3 is TGCGCCAGCAGCCAAGATGCCGTGACGAACACTGAAGCTTTCTTT. Its translation: CASSQDAVTNTEAFF.

The gene calls are TRBV11-3 and TRBJ1-1; no clear D. The CDR3 has 13 amino acids. Deletions cut 1 base from V and 11 bases from J, with 14 bases between. Germline values: CDR1 SGHNT, CDR2 YENEEA. As DNA, the CDR3 is TGTGCCAGCAGCTTAGCGTCGGGCTTTGGTGCTTTCTTT. This translates into CASSLASGFGAFF.

Concerning this clone: This sample also contains other DNA sequences that code for the same CDR3. The chain couples TRBV6-5 to TRBJ1-2, with D maybe TRBD1 (5 bases). V gave up 5 bases and J gave up 4 bases, with 11 bases separating them. The CDR3 runs to 13 residues. CDR1 MNHEY and CDR2 SVGAGI come from the germline V gene. The CDR3 region is CASSEGGGYGYTF. Here the CDR3 DNA reads TGTGCCAGCAGTGAAGGTGGGGGCTATGGCTACACCTTC.

The rearrangement joins TRBV6-5 to TRBJ1-2; D possibly corresponds to TRBD1 (6 bases). Germline V lookup: CDR1 MNHEY, CDR2 SVGAGI. V lost 6 bases to trimming and J lost 6 bases, with 11 bases between them. CDR3 length equals 12 residues. CDR3 amino acids: CASSLTGNGYTF. The CDR3 DNA reads TGTGCCAGCAGCCTAACAGGGAATGGCTACACCTTC.

J is TRBJ2-1 and V is TRBV27, with D perhaps TRBD2 (6 bases). The V gene lost 3 bases and the J gene lost 6 bases, with 12 bases spanning the gap. Germline V gives CDR1 MNHEY, CDR2 SMNVEV (reference sequence). The CDR3 has 14 residues. CDR3 residues: CASSFTVGGNEQFF. The CDR3 DNA reads as TGTGCCAGCAGTTTCACGGTCGGGGGCAATGAGCAGTTCTTC.

The J gene is TRBJ2-1, the V gene TRBV11-2, with TRBD2 as a possible D gene (6 bases). From germline, CDR1 is SGHAT and CDR2 FQNNGV. V shed 4 bases and J shed 5 bases, with 21 bases lying between them. CDR3 length: 17 residues. CDR3 coding DNA: TGTGCCAGCAGCTACTGGGGGGACTCCCACATAAACAATGAGCAGTTCTTC. As protein: CASSYWGDSHINNEQFF.

This chain uses TRBV9 with TRBJ1-2, with D hard to call. CDR1 and CDR2 (germline): SGDLS, YYNGEE. The V and J ends lost 4 bases and 4 bases respectively, with 11 bases between them. This CDR3 is 13 amino acids long. The CDR3 DNA reads TGTGCCAGCAGCTCCACAGCTCGCTATGGCTACACCTTC. Translating gives CASSSTARYGYTF. Full variable domain (remainder filled in from reference TRBV9 and TRBJ1-2): DSGVTQTPKHLITATGQRVTLRCSPRSGDLSVYWYQQSLDQGLQFLIQYYNGEERAKGNILERFSAQQFPDLHSELNLSSLELGDSALYFCASSSTARYGYTFGSGTRLTVV.

This chain connects TRBV6-6 to TRBJ1-5; D may be TRBD1 (6 bases). The V gene lost 2 bases and the J gene lost 9 bases, with 8 bases spanning the gap. The CDR3 is 12 residues long. The germline V gene has CDR1 MNHNY and CDR2 SVGAGI (reference sequence). CDR3 sequence: CASSYAQGPQHF. The CDR3 nucleotides read TGTGCCAGCAGTTACGCACAGGGGCCCCAGCATTTT.

V is TRBV9 and J is TRBJ1-3, with D unclear. Deletions cut 3 bases from V and 3 bases from J, with 13 bases between. Germline values: CDR1 SGDLS, CDR2 YYNGEE. The CDR3 consists of 15 residues. The CDR3 reads CASSEGMAGGNTIYF. The DNA for the CDR3 is TGTGCCAGCAGCGAGGGTATGGCGGGTGGAAACACCATATATTTT.

The rearrangement links TRBV9 to TRBJ1-3; D remains ambiguous. V was shortened by 0 bases and J by 0 bases, with 13 bases between the two germline ends. CDR1 and CDR2 from the germline V gene are SGDLS and YYNGEE. The CDR3 has 17 residues. The CDR3 DNA reads as TGTGCCAGCAGCGTAGCTAGGCGGGCCCTCTCTGGAAACACCATATATTTT. This sequence encodes CASSVARRALSGNTIYF.

The chain is built from TRBV9 and TRBJ1-1; D is unresolved. Trimming left V 0 bases short and J 1 base short, with 4 bases between. Germline CDR1 and CDR2: SGDLS and YYNGEE. The CDR3 runs 13 residues. The CDR3 region has the DNA TGTGCCAGCAGCGTAGAGGGGAACACTGAAGCTTTCTTT. Translating it yields CASSVEGNTEAFF.

This clone was counted a single time. The chain recombines TRBV5-5 with TRBJ2-3; D unresolved. The V and J ends lost 4 bases and 4 bases respectively, with 10 bases between them. The germline CDR1 and CDR2 sequences are SGHKS and YYEKEE (reference sequence). CDR3 length: 13 amino acids. CDR3: CASSPPNSDTQYF. The CDR3 nucleotides read TGTGCCAGCAGCCCACCAAATTCAGATACGCAGTATTTT.

The chain has TRBV5-6 and TRBJ2-6, with 8 bases matching TRBD1. Germline trimming cut 1 base from V and 2 bases from J; bases unmatched to any gene: 8. Germline V CDR1 and CDR2: SGHDT, YYEEEE. This CDR3 has 18 amino acids. CDR3 sequence reads: CASSLYGQGAAGANVLTF. CDR3 sequence (DNA): TGTGCCAGCAGCTTGTATGGGCAGGGGGCAGCTGGGGCCAACGTCCTGACTTTC.

The CDR3 sequence: CASSPPTSGLSMDEQFF. In DNA form, the CDR3 reads TGTGCCAGCTCACCACCAACTAGCGGGTTGTCTATGGATGAGCAGTTCTTC. The chain carries TRBV18 and TRBJ2-1; 9 bases are shared with TRBD2. CDR1 KGHSH and CDR2 LQKENI come from the germline V gene. Trimming cost V 0 bases and J 8 bases; bases outside gene matches: 11. The CDR3 contains 17 residues. The full variable domain, completed using reference TRBV18 and TRBJ2-1, is NAGVMQNPRHLVRRRGQEARLRCSPMKGHSHVYWYRQLPEEGLKFMVYLQKENIIDESGMPKERFSAEFPKEGPSILRIQQVVRGDSAAYFCASSPPTSGLSMDEQFFGPGTRLTVL.